These 14 T cell receptor beta chains came from one sample sequenced in a study of blood T cell repertoires in COVID-19. Sequenced by immunoSEQ multiplex PCR; TCRdb stores in-frame clones only, minus some. The sample consists of approximately 150,000 clones, around 90% of them appearing once. Sequencing used peripheral blood. The source is a human donor with COVID-19, enrolled during active disease. The donor label of this sample is uncertain.

V gene TRBV24-1 combines with J gene TRBJ1-2, with TRBD1 matching 7 bases. With 4 bases clipped from V and 2 bases from J, the junction kept 9 bases outside the gene matches. The V gene's germline CDR1 is KGHDR and CDR2 SFDVKD. The CDR3 spans 16 residues. The chain's CDR3 is CATSESSTGVNYGYTF. As DNA, the CDR3 is TGTGCCACCAGTGAGTCTAGCACAGGGGTAAACTATGGCTACACCTTC.

This rearrangement joins TRBV6-5 to TRBJ1-3, with D tentatively TRBD1 (6 bases). In germline, CDR1 is MNHEY, CDR2 SVGAGI. V lost 5 bases, J lost 5 bases, and 7 bases lay in between. This CDR3 region has 12 residues. CDR3 sequence (DNA): TGTGCCAGCAGTACAGGGCGAAACACCATATATTTT. As protein: CASSTGRNTIYF.

The chain employs TRBV4-1 and TRBJ1-3; D ambiguous. Germline CDR1 reads MGHRA; CDR2 reads YSYEKL. The V gene lost 1 base and the J gene lost 2 bases, with 9 bases spanning the gap. CDR3 length equals 15 residues. The DNA for the CDR3 is TGCGCCAGCAGCCAAGCCCGAGGCACTGGAAACACCATATATTTT. Translating gives CASSQARGTGNTIYF.

V usage is TRBV3-1 (or the pseudogene TRBV3-2) and J usage is TRBJ1-1; D possibly corresponds to TRBD1 (6 bases). The V end was cut by 1 base, the J end by 1 base, with 10 bases between. The length of the CDR3 is 15 residues. Germline assignment: CDR1 LGHDT and CDR2 YNNKEL (reference sequence). The CDR3 region has the DNA TGTGCCAGCAGCCAAGGCAGGGGTTGGAACACTGAAGCTTTCTTT. It codes for CASSQGRGWNTEAFF.

This chain uses TRBV27 with TRBJ1-1, with 8 positions matching TRBD1. CDR3 size: 16 residues. The germline V gene has CDR1 MNHEY and CDR2 SMNVEV (reference sequence). The J segment lost 1 base and the V segment lost 6 bases, leaving 10 bases of the junction unmatched. The CDR3 nucleotides read TGTGCCAGCAGAACTCTCCGTGGGACAGGGAACACTGAAGCTTTCTTT. Its translation is CASRTLRGTGNTEAFF.

DNA of the CDR3: TGCGCCAGCAGAGGACAGGGGATAGTCAGTACTGAAGCTTTCTTT. As protein: CASRGQGIVSTEAFF. The gene calls are TRBV4-1 and TRBJ1-1; the match to TRBD1 covers 9 bases. CDR1 and CDR2 from the germline V gene are MGHRA and YSYEKL. V shed 6 bases and J 5 bases; nucleotides not matched to a gene: 10. CDR3 size: 15 residues.

This chain uses TRBV11-2 with TRBJ2-7, with 8 bases lining up with TRBD2. There are 18 residues in the CDR3. The junction had 14 bases not matched to a gene; V was cut back by 4 bases and J by 0 bases. Germline values: CDR1 SGHAT, CDR2 FQNNGV. This CDR3 is CASSSRPQVAGGSYEQYF. DNA of the CDR3: TGTGCCAGCAGCTCCAGACCCCAAGTTGCGGGGGGCTCCTACGAGCAGTACTTC.

Comment on this clone: Germline is not matched at one junction end, which may reflect a read error. The genes are TRBV7-2 and TRBJ1-3; no definite D call. CDR3 length: 16 amino acids. Germline CDR1 is SGHTA and CDR2 is FQGNSA. CDR3 amino acids: CASSLAHFSSGNTIYF. The CDR3 DNA reads as TGTGCCAGCAGTTTAGCCCATTTCAGCTCTGGAAACACCATATATTTT.

The rearrangement links TRBV27 to TRBJ1-1; 7 bases fit TRBD1. The V segment lost 1 base and the J segment 0 bases; nucleotides outside the gene matches: 14. Germline V gene sequence: CDR1 MNHEY, CDR2 SMNVEV (reference sequence). The CDR3 is 19 amino acids. Written as DNA, the CDR3 is TGTGCCAGCAGTTTATACCCCGGGACAGCCTACCCCTTGAACACTGAAGCTTTCTTT. It specifies CASSLYPGTAYPLNTEAFF.

V gene TRBV6-1 combines with J gene TRBJ2-7; D is perhaps TRBD2 (5 bases). The germline V gene encodes CDR1 MNHNS and CDR2 SASEGT. With 3 bases removed from V and 0 bases from J, the gap between germline ends came to 12 bases. This CDR3 has 15 residues. The DNA for the CDR3 is TGTGCCAGCAGTGACGTAGGAGGAGTCTCCTACGAGCAGTACTTC. Translated: CASSDVGGVSYEQYF.

The chain uses TRBV7-9 and TRBJ2-7, with TRBD1 identical over 12 bases. V was clipped by 3 bases and J by 4 bases; unmatched bases: 4. The CDR3 is 15 amino acids. The V gene's germline CDR1 is SEHNR and CDR2 FQNEAQ (reference sequence). This chain's CDR3 is CASSLGQGATYEQYF. CDR3 nucleotide sequence: TGTGCCAGCAGCTTGGGACAGGGGGCTACGTACGAGCAGTACTTC.

J is TRBJ2-7 and V is TRBV7-2, with 9 bases matching TRBD2. J gave up 0 bases and V 6 bases, and 6 bases lay outside the gene matches. Germline CDR1 and CDR2: SGHTA and FQGNSA. This CDR3 has 15 residues. The CDR3 loop is CASSVTSGGSYEQYF. The CDR3 DNA reads TGTGCCAGCAGTGTGACTAGCGGAGGCTCCTACGAGCAGTACTTC.

This chain connects TRBV7-3 to TRBJ1-6; D is undetermined. The CDR3 consists of 14 residues. Between the trimmed V and J ends, which lost 5 bases and 6 bases, there was a span of 11 bases. Germline CDR1 reads SGHTA; CDR2 reads FQGTGA. The CDR3 loop is CASSPGSSNSPLHF. The CDR3 region has the DNA TGTGCCAGCAGCCCGGGAAGTTCTAATTCACCCCTCCACTTT.

This clone turned up a few times. CDR3 in DNA: TGTGCAAGTCGCTTTGGTACCGACCGGGATACGAGGAACTATGGCTACACCTTC. It codes for CASRFGTDRDTRNYGYTF. V usage is TRBV12-2 and J usage is TRBJ1-2. TRBV12-2 is assigned pseudogene status. This CDR3 spans 18 amino acids.